The present entry profiles one T cell receptor beta chain with its context. Seattle participants joined during active infection and were tracked over time. Methods used by the authors: From reference gene primer amplification, estimates of nucleated cell counts were derived. Clones were read by immunoSEQ multiplex PCR, and TCRdb kept only the in-frame ones, dropping some. The DNA was the basis for D and trimming; V, J and clone size are from that table. The data contain about 480,000 clones, about 89% of them singletons. This entry comes from a study of blood T cell repertoires in COVID-19. Across the study: There were acute and convalescent COVID-19 samples, and they came from the United States, Italy and Spain. T cells, B-cell-depleted T cells, or PBMCs supplied cDNA or gDNA.

Germline lookup yields CDR1 SGHTA and CDR2 FQGTGA. Trimming shortened V by 3 bases and J by 1 base, and 6 bases separated the two germline ends. This CDR3 has 13 amino acids. V gene TRBV7-3 combines with J gene TRBJ1-1; a possible D gene is TRBD1 (6 bases). Input material: peripheral blood. This sequence was found in a woman aged 50 to 60 with COVID-19, enrolled during active disease. The chain's CDR3 is CASSLTGNTEAFF. CDR3 nucleotide sequence: TGTGCCAGCAGCTTGACAGGGAACACTGAAGCTTTCTTT.